These 14 T cell receptor beta chains were sequenced from one sample in a study of T cell responses to AZD1222 COVID-19 vaccine. Clones were read by immunoSEQ multiplex PCR, and TCRdb kept only the in-frame ones, dropping some. This sample has roughly 100,000 clones, with almost 90% found just once. Source: peripheral blood, taken on day 0 of AZD1222 vaccination. These receptors originate from an adult in good health.

In this sample, this clone turned up a few times. This rearrangement joins TRBV6-5 to TRBJ2-1; weak D call: TRBD1 (6 bases). Germline V gene lookup returns CDR1 MNHEY and CDR2 SVGAGI. The CDR3 runs 15 residues. The ends were cut back, 6 bases at V and 9 bases at J, with 21 bases in the middle. Written as DNA, the CDR3 is TGTGCCAGCAGAACCGGGACATCCCTCACCTCTGAGCAGTTCTTC. This translates into CASRTGTSLTSEQFF.

The chain joins TRBV19 to TRBJ1-4; perhaps TRBD1 as D (5 bases). The CDR3 sequence is 14 residues long. Germline lookup yields CDR1 LNHDA and CDR2 SQIVND (reference sequence). The V gene lost 4 bases and the J gene lost 1 base, with 7 bases spanning the gap. The CDR3 region has the DNA TGTGCCAGTAGTAAGGGGAGAACTAATGAAAAACTGTTTTTT. Translation: CASSKGRTNEKLFF.

The chain employs TRBV18 and TRBJ1-6; maybe TRBD1 (5 bases). CDR1 KGHSH and CDR2 LQKENI come from the germline V gene. This CDR3 comprises 16 residues. V was pared by 3 bases and J by 7 bases, with 16 bases between. CDR3 in DNA: TGTGCCAGCTCACCCGGGGACGGGTCTCGCAATTCACCCCTCCACTTT. It is translated as CASSPGDGSRNSPLHF.

This clone is a singleton in its sample. The J gene is TRBJ1-3, the V gene TRBV18, with D unresolved. Trimming pared 2 bases from V and 1 base from J, leaving 12 bases between. The CDR3 consists of 16 residues. Germline CDR1 KGHSH, CDR2 LQKENI. CDR3 DNA: TGTGCCAGCTCACCATCTCGACAATCGTCTGGAAACACCATATATTTT. Translated, it gives CASSPSRQSSGNTIYF.

This rearrangement joins TRBV9 to TRBJ1-4, with D perhaps TRBD1 (6 bases). The CDR3 is 15 amino acids. Germline V gene sequence: CDR1 SGDLS, CDR2 YYNGEE. V was shortened by 0 bases and J by 5 bases, with 11 bases between the two germline ends. This CDR3 reads CASSVEGGVNEKLFF. The CDR3 nucleotides are TGTGCCAGCAGCGTAGAGGGGGGCGTGAATGAAAAACTGTTTTTT. Looking up the rest from reference TRBV9 and TRBJ1-4 gives the full variable domain: DSGVTQTPKHLITATGQRVTLRCSPRSGDLSVYWYQQSLDQGLQFLIQYYNGEERAKGNILERFSAQQFPDLHSELNLSSLELGDSALYFCASSVEGGVNEKLFFGSGTQLSVL.

The chain carries TRBV19 and TRBJ2-7; D not resolved. Trimming removed 4 bases at V and 5 bases at J, with 21 bases between. The CDR3 totals 16 residues. The germline CDR1 and CDR2 sequences are LNHDA and SQIVND (reference sequence). The CDR3 is CASSTTPAGPWDEQYF. In nucleotides, the CDR3 is TGTGCCAGTAGTACCACCCCCGCCGGACCTTGGGACGAGCAGTACTTC.

This clone has just a few counts. The rearrangement uses TRBV9 and TRBJ1-3; the D gene is possibly TRBD1 (6 bases). The germline V and J ends were trimmed by 4 bases and 4 bases, with 12 bases remaining between them. The CDR3 runs 14 residues. Germline CDR1 is SGDLS and CDR2 is YYNGEE. CDR3 region: CASSLTGTGNTIYF. Here the CDR3 DNA reads TGTGCCAGCAGCCTCACAGGGACAGGAAACACCATATATTTT.

This chain uses TRBV18 with TRBJ1-1; no firm D call. In germline, CDR1 is KGHSH, CDR2 LQKENI. The CDR3 is 15 residues long. V was shortened by 2 bases and J by 2 bases, with 12 bases between the two germline ends. The CDR3 spells CASSPRYSKNTEAFF. CDR3 nucleotides: TGTGCCAGCTCACCAAGGTACAGCAAAAACACTGAAGCTTTCTTT. Combining the CDR3 with reference TRBV18 and TRBJ1-1 gives the whole variable domain NAGVMQNPRHLVRRRGQEARLRCSPMKGHSHVYWYRQLPEEGLKFMVYLQKENIIDESGMPKERFSAEFPKEGPSILRIQQVVRGDSAAYFCASSPRYSKNTEAFFGQGTRLTVV.

The chain is built from TRBV6-2 or TRBV6-3 and TRBJ2-7, with 7 bases fitting TRBD2. The V segment lost 4 bases and the J segment 2 bases; nucleotides outside the gene matches: 2. The CDR3 sequence is 13 residues long. In germline, CDR1 is MNHEY, CDR2 SVGEGT. Here the CDR3 reads CASSWGGAYEQYF. The CDR3, as DNA: TGTGCCAGCAGTTGGGGGGGGGCCTACGAGCAGTACTTC.

The count of this clone is one. The chain joins TRBV6-5 to TRBJ1-3, with a weak D call TRBD1 (5 bases). Germline V gene sequence: CDR1 MNHEY, CDR2 SVGAGI. The CDR3 length is 16 residues. Between the trimmed V and J ends, which lost 0 bases and 2 bases, there was a span of 11 bases. CDR3 in DNA: TGTGCCAGCAGTTACTCGGGGAGGGGTACTGGAAACACCATATATTTT. Translating gives CASSYSGRGTGNTIYF.

The rearrangement joins TRBV6-2 or TRBV6-3 to TRBJ2-1; unclear D gene. The CDR3 runs to 13 residues. Germline V CDR1 and CDR2: MNHEY, SVGEGT. Deletions cut 2 bases from V and 4 bases from J, with 6 bases between. CDR3 region: CASSYQAYNEQFF. CDR3 nucleotide sequence: TGTGCCAGCAGTTACCAAGCTTACAATGAGCAGTTCTTC.

This chain uses TRBV6-5 with TRBJ1-2; TRBD1 matches 8 bases. The CDR3 is 12 residues long. The germline CDR1 and CDR2 sequences are MNHEY and SVGAGI. V lost 10 bases and J lost 10; bases outside the gene matches: 11. The CDR3 loop is CAIRQGPSFYTF. Here the CDR3 DNA reads TGTGCCATCAGACAGGGGCCCAGTTTCTACACCTTC.

The chain is built from TRBV2 and TRBJ1-2; 7 bases align to TRBD1. Germline V gene data show CDR1 as SNHLY and CDR2 as FYNNEI. V dropped 6 bases and J dropped 8; count of bases not matched to a gene: 15. The CDR3 loop spans 15 amino acids. This CDR3 is CASRSIQGQPGGYTF. CDR3 DNA: TGTGCCAGCAGATCAATACAGGGGCAACCGGGAGGCTACACCTTC. The full variable domain, rest sourced from reference TRBV2 and TRBJ1-2, is EPEVTQTPSHQVTQMGQEVILRCVPISNHLYFYWYRQILGQKVEFLVSFYNNEISEKSEIFDDQFSVERPDGSNFTLKIRSTKLEDSAMYFCASRSIQGQPGGYTFGSGTRLTVV.

The rearrangement uses TRBV10-1 and TRBJ2-7; either TRBD1 or TRBD2 may fit D (6 bases each). The CDR3 loop spans 14 amino acids. CDR1 and CDR2 (germline): WNHNN, SYGVQD (reference sequence). V lost 3 bases and J 2 bases, leaving 11 bases between the germline ends. DNA of the CDR3: TGCGCCAGCAGTGAATCGGGGGCACCCTACGAGCAGTACTTC. The encoded protein is CASSESGAPYEQYF.